This T cell receptor beta chain emerged from a study of T cell responses to AZD1222 COVID-19 vaccine. V dropped 5 bases and J dropped 0 bases, with 2 bases sitting between them. The length of the CDR3 is 11 residues. Germline V gene data show CDR1 as SEHNR and CDR2 as FQNEAQ (reference sequence). This table comes from immunoSEQ multiplex PCR, and its TCRdb copy is limited to in-frame clones, with some not included. The table shows tens of thousands of clones, with 86% occurring only once. The clonotype comes from an adult in good health. V is TRBV7-9 and J is TRBJ2-7; D gene uncertain. The sequencing here drew on peripheral blood, taken on day 0 of AZD1222 vaccination. As DNA, the CDR3 is TGTGCCAGCAGCACCTCCTACGAGCAGTACTTC. Amino acids: CASSTSYEQYF.